This T cell receptor beta chain was sequenced during a study of blood T cell repertoires in COVID-19. Study-level information: Sample material is recorded as cDNA or gDNA derived from T cells, B-cell-depleted T cells, or PBMCs.

The CDR3 loop spans 13 amino acids. The V end lost 5 bases, the J end lost 3 bases, and 11 bases lay between the germline ends. Germline-derived CDR1 and CDR2 are MNHEY and SVGAGI. As handled by the study authors: Estimated nucleated cell counts came from reference gene primer amplification. Repertoires were generated with immunoSEQ multiplex PCR, while TCRdb's copy carries only in-frame clones and drops some. The DNA gave D and trimming, while V, J and clone size come from that table. The sample holds about 100,000 clones, almost 90% seen once. The chain has TRBV6-5 and TRBJ2-7; TRBD2 might be the D (6 bases). The origin of this receptor is a human donor in a cohort sampled during active COVID-19. Sequencing used peripheral blood. For the CDR3, the DNA is TGTGCCAGCAGTACGGGAGAAAACTACGAGCAGTACTTC. Its translation: CASSTGENYEQYF.